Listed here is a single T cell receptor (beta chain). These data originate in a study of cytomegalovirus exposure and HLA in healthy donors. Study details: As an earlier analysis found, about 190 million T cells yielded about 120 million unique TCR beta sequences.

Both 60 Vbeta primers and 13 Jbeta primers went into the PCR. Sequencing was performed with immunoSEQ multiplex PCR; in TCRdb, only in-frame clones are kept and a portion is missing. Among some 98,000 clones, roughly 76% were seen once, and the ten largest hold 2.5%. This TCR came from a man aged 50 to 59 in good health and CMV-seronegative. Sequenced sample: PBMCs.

The CDR3 bases are TGTGCCACCAGCAGCAGGGGGCGAGTAGGTTACAATGAGCAGTTCTTC. Translation: CATSSRGRVGYNEQFF. This sequence joins TRBV15 and TRBJ2-1, with 8 bases identical to TRBD1. With 3 bases clipped from V and 4 bases from J, the junction kept 8 bases outside the gene matches. CDR1 and CDR2 from the germline V gene are LNHNV and YYDKDF (reference sequence). The CDR3 runs to 16 residues. Complete variable domain (other parts from reference TRBV15 and TRBJ2-1): DAMVIQNPRYQVTQFGKPVTLSCSQTLNHNVMYWYQQKSSQAPKLLFHYYDKDFNNEADTPDNFQSRRPNTSFCFLDIRSPGLGDTAMYLCATSSRGRVGYNEQFFGPGTRLTVL.